This T cell receptor (beta chain) emerged from a study of blood T cell repertoires in COVID-19. Overall study context: The United States, Italy and Spain provided the acute and convalescent COVID-19 samples. PBMCs, B-cell-depleted T cells, or T cells were the source of the cDNA or gDNA that made up the material.

Germline V lookup: CDR1 SGHRS, CDR2 YFSETQ. V was clipped by 4 bases and J by 2 bases, with 16 bases between them. The CDR3 length is 16 residues. Original processing notes: Reference gene primers were amplified, and this amplification served to estimate nucleated cell counts. This table comes from immunoSEQ multiplex PCR, and its TCRdb copy is limited to in-frame clones, with some not included. V and J calls and clone size are copied from that table; D and trimming were computed from the DNA. The data hold around 300,000 clones, with approximately 83% observed a single time. This sequence originates from a woman in her 30s who had recovered from COVID-19. Specimen: peripheral blood. The chain joins TRBV5-1 to TRBJ1-3; unclear D gene. The CDR3 bases are TGCGCCAGCAGCCTGGGGTCCAGCGCCCCTGGAAACACCATATATTTT. Protein sequence: CASSLGSSAPGNTIYF.